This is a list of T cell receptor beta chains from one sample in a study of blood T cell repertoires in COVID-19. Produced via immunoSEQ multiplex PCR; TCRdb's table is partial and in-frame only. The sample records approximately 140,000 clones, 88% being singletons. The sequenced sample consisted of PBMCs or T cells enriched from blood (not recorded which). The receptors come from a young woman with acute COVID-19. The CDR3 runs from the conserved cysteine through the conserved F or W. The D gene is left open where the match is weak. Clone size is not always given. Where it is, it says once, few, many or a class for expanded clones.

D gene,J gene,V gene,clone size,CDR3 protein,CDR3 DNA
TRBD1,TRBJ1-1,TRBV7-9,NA,CASSQHRGMWYTEAFF,TGTGCCAGCAGCCAACACAGGGGAATGTGGTACACTGAAGCTTTCTTT
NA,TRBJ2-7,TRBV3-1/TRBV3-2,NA,CASSQYGQPFYEQYF,TGTGCCAGCAGCCAATATGGGCAACCCTTCTACGAGCAGTACTTC
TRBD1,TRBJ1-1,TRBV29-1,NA,CSSMGQPNTEAFF,TGCAGCTCCATGGGACAGCCGAACACTGAAGCTTTCTTT
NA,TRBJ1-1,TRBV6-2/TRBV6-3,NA,CASRPSGTPEAFF,TGTGCCAGCAGGCCTTCAGGTACCCCTGAAGCTTTCTTT
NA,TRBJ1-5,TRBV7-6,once,CASSHNPDQPQHF,TGTGCCAGCAGTCACAATCCCGATCAGCCCCAGCATTTT
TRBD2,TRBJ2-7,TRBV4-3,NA,CASSQVSAGAHEQYF,TGCGCCAGCAGCCAAGTCTCCGCGGGAGCCCACGAGCAGTACTTC
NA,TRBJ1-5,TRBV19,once,CASSTLHSISNQPQHF,TGTGCCAGTAGTACCCTTCACAGTATAAGCAATCAGCCCCAGCATTTT
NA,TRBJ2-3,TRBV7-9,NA,CASSFVGASTDTQYF,TGTGCCAGCAGCTTTGTGGGAGCAAGCACAGATACGCAGTATTTT
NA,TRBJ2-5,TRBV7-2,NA,CASSLDTEETQYF,TGTGCCAGCAGCTTAGATACGGAAGAGACCCAGTACTTC
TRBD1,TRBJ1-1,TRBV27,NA,CASSYTGGGAFF,TGTGCCAGCAGTTATACAGGGGGGGGAGCTTTCTTT
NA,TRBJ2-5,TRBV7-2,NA,CASSLFGSEETQYF,TGTGCCAGCAGCTTATTCGGTTCTGAAGAGACCCAGTACTTC
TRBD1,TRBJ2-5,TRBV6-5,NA,CASSSGGAGKETQYF,TGTGCCAGCAGCTCAGGGGGCGCAGGGAAAGAGACCCAGTACTTC
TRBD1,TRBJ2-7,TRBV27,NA,CASSSGQPAFSYEQYF,TGTGCCAGCAGTTCGGGACAGCCAGCGTTCTCCTACGAGCAGTACTTC
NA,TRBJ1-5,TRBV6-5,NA,CASSPDSPREPQHF,TGTGCCAGCAGCCCGGACAGCCCGAGAGAGCCCCAGCATTTT
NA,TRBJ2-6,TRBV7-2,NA,CASSLVRVSGANVLTF,TGTGCCAGCAGCTTAGTGCGGGTCTCTGGGGCCAACGTCCTGACTTTC
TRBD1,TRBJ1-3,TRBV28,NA,CASREQGSRNTIYF,TGTGCCAGCAGGGAACAGGGGTCGCGAAACACCATATATTTT
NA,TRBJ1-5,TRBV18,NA,CASSPTDRNQPQHF,TGTGCCAGCTCACCCACCGACAGAAATCAGCCCCAGCATTTT
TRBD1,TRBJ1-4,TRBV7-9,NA,CASSLGQGPNEKLFF,TGTGCCAGCAGCTTAGGACAGGGCCCGAATGAAAAACTGTTTTTT
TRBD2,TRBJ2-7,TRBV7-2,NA,CASSNAGGPYEQYF,TGTGCCAGCAGCAATGCGGGGGGCCCCTACGAGCAGTACTTC
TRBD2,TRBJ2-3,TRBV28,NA,CASRAGGAQGADTQYF,TGTGCCAGCAGGGCGGGAGGGGCCCAGGGTGCAGATACGCAGTATTTT
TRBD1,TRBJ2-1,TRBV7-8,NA,CASSLDSGQGAYNEQFF,TGTGCCAGCAGCTTAGACTCTGGTCAGGGGGCGTACAATGAGCAGTTCTTC
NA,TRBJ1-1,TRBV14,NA,CASSHYVNTEAFF,TGTGCCAGCAGCCATTATGTGAACACTGAAGCTTTCTTT
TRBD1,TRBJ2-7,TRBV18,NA,CASSPGQGVPYEQYF,TGTGCCAGCTCACCAGGACAGGGGGTACCCTACGAGCAGTACTTC
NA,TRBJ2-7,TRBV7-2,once,CASSLDFGSYEQYF,TGTGCCAGCAGCTTAGACTTTGGCTCCTACGAGCAGTACTTC
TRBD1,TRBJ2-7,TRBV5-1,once,CASSLVYRGQVQYF,TGCGCCAGCAGCTTGGTATACAGGGGGCAGGTGCAGTACTTC
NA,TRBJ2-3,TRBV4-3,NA,CASSQTEAPDTQYF,TGCGCCAGCAGCCAAACCGAAGCCCCAGATACGCAGTATTTT
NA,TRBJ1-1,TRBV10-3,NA,CAISEQGVEAFF,TGTGCCATCAGTGAGCAGGGCGTTGAAGCTTTCTTT
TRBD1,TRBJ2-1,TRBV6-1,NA,CASSEASRGLVDEQFF,TGTGCCAGCAGTGAAGCGAGCAGGGGGCTGGTCGATGAGCAGTTCTTC
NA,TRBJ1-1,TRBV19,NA,CASSPRTAMNTEAFF,TGTGCCAGTAGTCCAAGGACAGCGATGAACACTGAAGCTTTCTTT
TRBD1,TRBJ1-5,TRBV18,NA,CASSPPTGGRSNQPQHF,TGTGCCAGCTCACCACCCACAGGGGGAAGGAGCAATCAGCCCCAGCATTTT
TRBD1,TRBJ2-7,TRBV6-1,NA,CASSVTGTGGSYEQYF,TGTGCCAGCAGTGTCACCGGGACAGGGGGATCCTACGAGCAGTACTTC
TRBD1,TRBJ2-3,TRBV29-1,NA,CSVTAGGGTDTQYF,TGCAGCGTTACGGCAGGGGGCGGCACAGATACGCAGTATTTT
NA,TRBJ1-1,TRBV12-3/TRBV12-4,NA,CASSLIEAQEAFF,TGTGCCAGCAGTCTCATAGAAGCACAGGAAGCTTTCTTT
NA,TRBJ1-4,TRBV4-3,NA,CASSQDRGEKLFF,TGCGCCAGCAGCCAAGATCGCGGGGAAAAACTGTTTTTT
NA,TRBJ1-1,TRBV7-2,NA,CASSSRRGSNTEAFF,TGTGCCAGCAGCTCTCGACGGGGGTCGAACACTGAAGCTTTCTTT
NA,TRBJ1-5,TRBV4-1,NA,CASSQQAGGDQPQHF,TGCGCCAGCAGCCAACAAGCGGGCGGAGATCAGCCCCAGCATTTT
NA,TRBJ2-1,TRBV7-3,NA,CASSQSLAESYNEQFF,TGTGCCAGCAGCCAATCCTTAGCAGAATCCTACAATGAGCAGTTCTTC
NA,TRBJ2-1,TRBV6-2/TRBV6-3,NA,CASSPSTSLGIRQFF,TGTGCCAGCAGCCCCAGTACGTCCCTAGGTATAAGGCAGTTCTTC
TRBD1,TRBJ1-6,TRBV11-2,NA,CASRAGTGVSPLHF,TGTGCCAGCAGGGCCGGGACAGGGGTCTCACCCCTCCACTTT
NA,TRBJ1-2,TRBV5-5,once,CASTLTYNYGYTF,TGTGCCAGCACCCTGACTTATAACTATGGCTACACCTTC
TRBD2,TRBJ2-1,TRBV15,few,CATSRTLELAGVGNEQFF,TGTGCCACCAGCAGAACCTTGGAACTAGCGGGAGTTGGGAATGAGCAGTTCTTC
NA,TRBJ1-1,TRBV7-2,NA,CASSLVSGGADTEAFF,TGTGCCAGCAGCTTAGTTTCGGGGGGCGCGGACACTGAAGCTTTCTTT
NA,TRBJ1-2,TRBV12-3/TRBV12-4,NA,CASRGMRTDGYTF,TGTGCCAGCAGGGGGATGAGGACAGACGGCTACACCTTC
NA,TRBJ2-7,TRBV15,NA,CATSPEREWFWEQYF,TGTGCCACCAGCCCCGAGAGGGAGTGGTTTTGGGAGCAGTACTTC
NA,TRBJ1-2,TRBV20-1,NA,CSASNREKGYGYTF,TGCAGTGCTAGTAACAGGGAGAAAGGCTATGGCTACACCTTC
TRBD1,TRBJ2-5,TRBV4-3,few,CASSQVTGGGGETQYF,TGCGCCAGCAGCCAAGTAACAGGGGGCGGAGGAGAGACCCAGTACTTC
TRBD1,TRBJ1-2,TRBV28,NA,CASRTGGGYGYTF,TGTGCCAGCCGGACAGGAGGGGGCTATGGCTACACCTTC
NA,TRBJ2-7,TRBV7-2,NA,CASSFRRDSYEQYF,TGTGCCAGCAGCTTCCGGAGAGATTCCTACGAGCAGTACTTC
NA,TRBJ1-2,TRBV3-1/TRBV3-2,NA,CASSQAQGGYTF,TGTGCCAGCAGCCAAGCACAGGGCGGCTACACCTTC
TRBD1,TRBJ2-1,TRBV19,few,CASSTTGTGDNEQFF,TGTGCCAGTAGTACCACCGGGACAGGGGACAATGAGCAGTTCTTC